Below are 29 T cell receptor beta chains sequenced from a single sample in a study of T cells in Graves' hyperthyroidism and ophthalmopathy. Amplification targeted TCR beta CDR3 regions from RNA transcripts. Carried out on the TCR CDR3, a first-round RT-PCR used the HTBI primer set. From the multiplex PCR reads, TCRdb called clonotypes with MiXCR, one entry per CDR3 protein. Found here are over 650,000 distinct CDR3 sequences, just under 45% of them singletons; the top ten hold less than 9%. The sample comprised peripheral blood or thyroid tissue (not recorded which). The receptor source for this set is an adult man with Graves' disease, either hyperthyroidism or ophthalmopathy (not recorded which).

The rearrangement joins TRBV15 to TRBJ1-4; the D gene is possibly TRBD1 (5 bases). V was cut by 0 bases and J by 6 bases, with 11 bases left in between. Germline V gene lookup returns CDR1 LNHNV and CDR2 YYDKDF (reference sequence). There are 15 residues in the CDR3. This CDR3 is CATSRDRGGDEKLFF. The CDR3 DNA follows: TGTGCCACCAGCAGAGATAGGGGTGGGGATGAAAAACTGTTTTTT.

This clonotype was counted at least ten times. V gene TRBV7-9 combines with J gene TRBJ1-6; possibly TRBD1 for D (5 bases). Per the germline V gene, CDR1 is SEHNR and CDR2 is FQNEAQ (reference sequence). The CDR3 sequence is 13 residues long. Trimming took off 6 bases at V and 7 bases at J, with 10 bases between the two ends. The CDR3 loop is CASSGTENSPLHF. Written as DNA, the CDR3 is TGTGCCAGCAGTGGGACGGAGAATTCACCCCTCCACTTT.

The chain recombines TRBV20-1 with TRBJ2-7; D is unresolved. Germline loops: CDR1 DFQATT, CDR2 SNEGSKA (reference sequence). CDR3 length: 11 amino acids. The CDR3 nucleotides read TGCAGCACAGACGGATTCTACGAGCAGTACTTC. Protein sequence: CSTDGFYEQYF.

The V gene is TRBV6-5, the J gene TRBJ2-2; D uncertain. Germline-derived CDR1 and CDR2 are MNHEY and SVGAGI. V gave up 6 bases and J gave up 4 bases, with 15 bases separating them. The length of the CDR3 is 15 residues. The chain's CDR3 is CASSETTRATGELFF. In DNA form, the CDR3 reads TGTGCCAGCAGCGAGACAACTCGAGCCACCGGGGAGCTGTTTTTT.

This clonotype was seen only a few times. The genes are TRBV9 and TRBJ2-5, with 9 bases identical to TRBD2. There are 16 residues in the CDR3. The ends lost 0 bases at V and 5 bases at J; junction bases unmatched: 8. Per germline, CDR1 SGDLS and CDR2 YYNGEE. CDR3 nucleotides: TGTGCCAGCAGCGTAGAGGCGCGGGGGGGCGGGGAGACCCAGTACTTC. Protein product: CASSVEARGGGETQYF.

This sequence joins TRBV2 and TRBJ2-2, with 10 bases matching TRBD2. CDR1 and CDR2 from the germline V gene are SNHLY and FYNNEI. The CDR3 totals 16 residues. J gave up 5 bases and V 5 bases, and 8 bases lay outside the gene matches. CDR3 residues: CASSPDVLAGTGELFF. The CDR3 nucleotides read TGTGCCAGCAGTCCCGATGTACTAGCGGGGACCGGGGAGCTGTTTTTT.

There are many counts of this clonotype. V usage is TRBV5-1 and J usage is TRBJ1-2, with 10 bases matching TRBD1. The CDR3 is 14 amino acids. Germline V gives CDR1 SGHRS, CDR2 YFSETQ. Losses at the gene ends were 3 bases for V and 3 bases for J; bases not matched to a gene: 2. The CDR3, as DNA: TGCGCCAGCAGCTACGGGACAGGGGACTATGGCTACACCTTC. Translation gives CASSYGTGDYGYTF.

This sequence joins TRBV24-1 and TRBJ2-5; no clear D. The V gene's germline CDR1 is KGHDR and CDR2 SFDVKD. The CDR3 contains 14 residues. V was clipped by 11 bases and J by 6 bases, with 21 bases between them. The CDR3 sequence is CASSQDPALKTQYF. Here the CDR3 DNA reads TGTGCCAGCAGCCAAGACCCCGCCCTGAAGACCCAGTACTTC.

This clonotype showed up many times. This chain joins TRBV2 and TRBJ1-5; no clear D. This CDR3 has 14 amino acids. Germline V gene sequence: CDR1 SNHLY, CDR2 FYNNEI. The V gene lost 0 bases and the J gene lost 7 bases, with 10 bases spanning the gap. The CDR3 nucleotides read TGTGCCAGCAGTGAAGCAGAAGGGAACCAGCCCCAGCATTTT. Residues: CASSEAEGNQPQHF.

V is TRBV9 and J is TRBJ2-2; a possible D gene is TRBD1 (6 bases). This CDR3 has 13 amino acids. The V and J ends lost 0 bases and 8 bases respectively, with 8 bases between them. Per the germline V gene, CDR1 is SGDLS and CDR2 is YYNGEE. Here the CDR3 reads CASSVDGTGELFF. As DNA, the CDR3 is TGTGCCAGCAGCGTAGACGGGACAGGGGAGCTGTTTTTT.

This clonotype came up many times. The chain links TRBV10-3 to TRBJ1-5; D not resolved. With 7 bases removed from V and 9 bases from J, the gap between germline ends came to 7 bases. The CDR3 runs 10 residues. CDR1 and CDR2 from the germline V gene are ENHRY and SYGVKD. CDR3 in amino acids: CAINAVPQHF. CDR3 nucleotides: TGTGCCATCAACGCGGTGCCCCAGCATTTT.

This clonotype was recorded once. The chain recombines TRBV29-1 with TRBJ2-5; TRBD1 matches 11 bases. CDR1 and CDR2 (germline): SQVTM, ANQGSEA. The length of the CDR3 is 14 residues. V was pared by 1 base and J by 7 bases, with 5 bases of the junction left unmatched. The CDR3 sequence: CSVEGTGGPGTQYF. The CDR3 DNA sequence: TGCAGCGTTGAAGGGACAGGGGGCCCGGGGACCCAGTACTTC.

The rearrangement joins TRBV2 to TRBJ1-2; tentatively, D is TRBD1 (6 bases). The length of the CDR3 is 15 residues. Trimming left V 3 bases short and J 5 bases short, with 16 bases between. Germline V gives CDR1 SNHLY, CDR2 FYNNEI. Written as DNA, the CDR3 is TGTGCCAGCAGTGAGCGGGACACGCGGAAGTATGGCTACACCTTC. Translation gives CASSERDTRKYGYTF.

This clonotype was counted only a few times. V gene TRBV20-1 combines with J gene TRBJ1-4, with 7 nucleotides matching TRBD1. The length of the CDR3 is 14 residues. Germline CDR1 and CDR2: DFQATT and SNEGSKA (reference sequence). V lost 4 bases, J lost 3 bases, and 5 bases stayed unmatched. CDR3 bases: TGCAGTGCTATCCAACAGGGGCCTAATGAAAAACTGTTTTTT. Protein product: CSAIQQGPNEKLFF.

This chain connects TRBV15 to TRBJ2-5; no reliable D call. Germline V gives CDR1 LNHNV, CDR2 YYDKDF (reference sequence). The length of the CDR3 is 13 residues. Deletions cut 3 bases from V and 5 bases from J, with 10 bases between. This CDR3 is CATSRTTMETQYF. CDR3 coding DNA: TGTGCCACCAGCAGGACAACGATGGAGACCCAGTACTTC.

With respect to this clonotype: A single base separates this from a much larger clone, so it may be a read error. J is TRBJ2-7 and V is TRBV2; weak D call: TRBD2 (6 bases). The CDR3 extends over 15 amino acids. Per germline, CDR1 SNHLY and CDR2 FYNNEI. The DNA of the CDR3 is TGTGCCGGCAGTCGACGGGATGGGCTAGCGCGTGAGCAGTACTTC. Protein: CAGSRRDGLAREQYF.

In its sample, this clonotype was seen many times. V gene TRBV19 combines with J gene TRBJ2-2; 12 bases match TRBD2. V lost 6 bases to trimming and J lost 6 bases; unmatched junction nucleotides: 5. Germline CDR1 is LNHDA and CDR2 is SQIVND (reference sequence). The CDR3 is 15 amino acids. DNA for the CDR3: TGTGCCAGTAGCCCACTAGCGGGAGGCCCCGGGGAGCTGTTTTTT. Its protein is CASSPLAGGPGELFF.

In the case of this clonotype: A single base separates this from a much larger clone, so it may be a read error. The CDR3 sequence is CATRRGITGDYEQYF. The CDR3 nucleotides read TGTGCCACCAGGAGAGGGATTACAGGGGATTACGAGCAGTACTTC. The chain uses TRBV15 and TRBJ2-7; TRBD1 agrees at 7 bases. Germline CDR1 LNHNV, CDR2 YYDKDF (reference sequence). The CDR3 extends over 15 amino acids.

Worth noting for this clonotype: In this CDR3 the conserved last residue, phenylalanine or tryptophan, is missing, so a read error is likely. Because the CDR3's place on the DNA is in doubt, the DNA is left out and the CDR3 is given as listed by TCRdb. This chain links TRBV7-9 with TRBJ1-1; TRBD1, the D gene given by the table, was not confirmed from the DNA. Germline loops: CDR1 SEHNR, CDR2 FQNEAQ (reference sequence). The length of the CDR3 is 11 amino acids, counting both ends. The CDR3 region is CASRPGTGANY.

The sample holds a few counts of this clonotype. The CDR3: CASSLEPPPDEQYF. CDR3 in DNA: TGTGCCAGCAGCTTAGAGCCCCCTCCGGACGAGCAGTACTTC. V and J are TRBV7-9 and TRBJ2-7; D gene ambiguous. The CDR3 totals 14 residues. Germline loops: CDR1 SEHNR, CDR2 FQNEAQ (reference sequence). V lost 1 base and J lost 5, with 12 bases in between.

The CDR3 here is CASIMTGNTEAFF. The CDR3, as DNA: TGTGCCAGCATTATGACGGGGAACACTGAAGCTTTCTTT. This rearrangement joins TRBV6-6 to TRBJ1-1; D not certain. Trimming cost V 7 bases and J 1 base, with 10 bases left between them. The CDR3 is 13 amino acids. Germline CDR1 is MNHNY and CDR2 is SVGAGI (reference sequence).

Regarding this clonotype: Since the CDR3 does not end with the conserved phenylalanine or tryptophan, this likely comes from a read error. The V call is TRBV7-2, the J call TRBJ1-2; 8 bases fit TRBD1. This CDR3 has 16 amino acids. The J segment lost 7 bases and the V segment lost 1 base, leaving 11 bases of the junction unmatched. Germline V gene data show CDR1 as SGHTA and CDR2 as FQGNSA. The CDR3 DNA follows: TGTGCCAGCAGCTTAGAATTGGGTCGGACAGGGTTTGGCTACACCCTC. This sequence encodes CASSLELGRTGFGYTL.

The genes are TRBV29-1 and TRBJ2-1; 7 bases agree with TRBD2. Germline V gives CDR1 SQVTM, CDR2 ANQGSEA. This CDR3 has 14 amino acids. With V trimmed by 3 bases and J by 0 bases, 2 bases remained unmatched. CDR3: CSVDGGSSYNEQFF. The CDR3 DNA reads TGCAGCGTTGACGGCGGGAGCTCCTACAATGAGCAGTTCTTC.

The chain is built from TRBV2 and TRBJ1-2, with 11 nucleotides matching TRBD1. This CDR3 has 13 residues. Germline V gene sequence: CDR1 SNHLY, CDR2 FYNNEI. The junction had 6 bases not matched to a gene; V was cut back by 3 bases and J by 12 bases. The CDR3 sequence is CASSEDRGHGNTF. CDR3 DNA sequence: TGTGCCAGCAGTGAGGACAGGGGGCATGGAAACACCTTC.

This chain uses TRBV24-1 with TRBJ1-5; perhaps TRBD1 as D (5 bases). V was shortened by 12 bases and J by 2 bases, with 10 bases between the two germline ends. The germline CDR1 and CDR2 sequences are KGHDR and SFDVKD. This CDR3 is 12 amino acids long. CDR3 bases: TGTGCCCAAGGGGAGGGCAATCAGCCCCAGCATTTT. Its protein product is CAQGEGNQPQHF.

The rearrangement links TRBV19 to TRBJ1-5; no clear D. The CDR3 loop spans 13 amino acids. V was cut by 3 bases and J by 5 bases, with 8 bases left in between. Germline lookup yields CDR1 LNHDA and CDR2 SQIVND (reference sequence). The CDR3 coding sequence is TGTGCCAGTAGTATGTTTGGGTATCAGCCCCAGCATTTT. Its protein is CASSMFGYQPQHF.

The CDR3 nucleotides are TGTGCCAGCAGTTTAGTTCCCGGGACCGAAGCTTTCTTT. Translation: CASSLVPGTEAFF. The chain is built from TRBV12-3 or TRBV12-4 and TRBJ1-1; weak D call: TRBD1 (5 bases). V was cut by 1 base and J by 8 bases, with 11 bases left in between. The length of the CDR3 is 13 residues.

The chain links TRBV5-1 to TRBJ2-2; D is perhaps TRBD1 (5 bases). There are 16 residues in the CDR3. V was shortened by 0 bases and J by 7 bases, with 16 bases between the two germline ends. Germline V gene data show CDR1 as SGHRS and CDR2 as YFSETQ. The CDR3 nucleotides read TGCGCCAGCAGCTTGGTGCGCCCAGGGTCGGGCGGGGAGCTGTTTTTT. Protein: CASSLVRPGSGGELFF.

The CDR3 DNA follows: TGTGCCAGCAGTGAAAACCGGGGGGCGGGCTCTGGGGCCAACGTCCTGACTTTC. It yields the protein CASSENRGAGSGANVLTF. The J gene is TRBJ2-6, the V gene TRBV2; TRBD2 might be the D (7 bases). CDR1 and CDR2 (germline): SNHLY, FYNNEI. This CDR3 comprises 18 residues. Trimming stripped 2 bases from V and 0 bases from J, with 14 bases between. The full variable domain, in which reference TRBV2 and TRBJ2-6 provide the parts outside the CDR3, is EPEVTQTPSHQVTQMGQEVILRCVPISNHLYFYWYRQILGQKVEFLVSFYNNEISEKSEIFDDQFSVERPDGSNFTLKIRSTKLEDSAMYFCASSENRGAGSGANVLTFGAGSRLTVL.